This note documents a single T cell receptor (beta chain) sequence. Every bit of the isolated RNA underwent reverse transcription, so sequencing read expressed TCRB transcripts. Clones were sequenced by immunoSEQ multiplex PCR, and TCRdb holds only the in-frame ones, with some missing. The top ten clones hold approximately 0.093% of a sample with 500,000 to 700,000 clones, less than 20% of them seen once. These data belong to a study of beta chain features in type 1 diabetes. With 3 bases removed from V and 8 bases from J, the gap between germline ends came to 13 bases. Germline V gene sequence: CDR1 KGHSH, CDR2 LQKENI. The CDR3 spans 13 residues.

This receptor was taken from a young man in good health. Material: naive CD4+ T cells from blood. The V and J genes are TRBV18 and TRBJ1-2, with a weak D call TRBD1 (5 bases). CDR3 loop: CASSPDSIRGYTF. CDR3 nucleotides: TGTGCCAGCTCACCTGACAGTATCAGGGGCTACACCTTC.